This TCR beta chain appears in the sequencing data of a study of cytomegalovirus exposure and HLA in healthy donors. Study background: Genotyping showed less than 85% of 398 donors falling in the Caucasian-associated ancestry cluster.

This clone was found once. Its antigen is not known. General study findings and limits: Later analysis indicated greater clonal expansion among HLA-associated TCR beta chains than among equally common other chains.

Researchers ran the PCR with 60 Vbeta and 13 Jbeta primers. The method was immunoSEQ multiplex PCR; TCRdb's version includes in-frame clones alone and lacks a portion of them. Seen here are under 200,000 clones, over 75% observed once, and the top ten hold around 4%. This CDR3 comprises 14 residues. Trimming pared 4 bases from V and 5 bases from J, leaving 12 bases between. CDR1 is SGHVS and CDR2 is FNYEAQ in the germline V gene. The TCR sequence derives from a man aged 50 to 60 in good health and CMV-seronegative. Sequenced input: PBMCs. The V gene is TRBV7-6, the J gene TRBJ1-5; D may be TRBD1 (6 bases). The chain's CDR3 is CASSSRGGDQPQHF. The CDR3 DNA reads TGTGCCAGCAGCTCGAGGGGGGGCGATCAGCCCCAGCATTTT.